A single sample is the source of the 15 T cell receptor beta chains below, sequenced in a study of low-dose radiotherapy and immunotherapy resistance in tumors. cDNA synthesis used a TRAV/TRBV-specific primer set for both chains. It was with a constant-region primer and a V-primer adapter that TCRs were amplified over approximately 20 PCR cycles. TCRdb reprocessed the reads with MiXCR, giving one entry per CDR3 protein. The table records about 39,000 distinct CDR3 sequences, around a third of them present only once. Regarding time point: before trial treatment. This specimen consisted of PBMCs, obtained before treatment. The receptor set was obtained from a male donor with gallbladder cancer.

As concerns this clonotype: A far larger clone is a single base away, which makes a read error likely. V is TRBV28 and J is TRBJ2-7; possibly TRBD1 for D (5 bases). Trimming shortened V by 8 bases and J by 7 bases, and 24 bases separated the two germline ends. This CDR3 contains 15 residues. Germline V CDR1 and CDR2: MDHEN, SYDVKM. The CDR3 sequence: CASLRVPATSGEQYF. The CDR3 nucleotides are TGTGCCAGCCTCAGGGTGCCGGCAACGAGTGGGGAGCAGTACTTC. The full variable domain, with the rest looked up from reference TRBV28 and TRBJ2-7, is DVKVTQSSRYLVKRTGEKVFLECVQDMDHENMFWYRQDPGLGLRLIYFSYDVKMKEKGDIPEGYSVSREKKERFSLILESASTNQTSMYLCASLRVPATSGEQYFGPGTRLTVT.

This clonotype was seen at least ten times. V gene TRBV3-1 combines with J gene TRBJ1-3, with unresolved D. The CDR3 spans 17 residues. V lost 0 bases, J lost 0 bases, and 12 bases lay in between. Germline-derived CDR1 and CDR2 are LGHDT and YNNKEL (reference sequence). CDR3 sequence (DNA): TGTGCCAGCAGCCAAGAGGCGCAGTCATACTCTGGAAACACCATATATTTT. Translation: CASSQEAQSYSGNTIYF. Full variable domain (remainder filled in from reference TRBV3-1 and TRBJ1-3): DTAVSQTPKYLVTQMGNDKSIKCEQNLGHDTMYWYKQDSKKFLKIMFSYNNKELIINETVPNRFSPKSPDKAHLNLHINSLELGDSAVYFCASSQEAQSYSGNTIYFGEGSWLTVV.

This clonotype occurred many times. The V gene is TRBV14, the J gene TRBJ1-1, with D possibly TRBD1 on 6 matching bases. Germline V CDR1 and CDR2: SGHDN, FVKESK. Trimming took 2 bases from V and 4 from J, leaving 11 bases between them. This CDR3 is 14 amino acids long. CDR3 in amino acids: CASSQLQGLTEAFF. The CDR3, as DNA: TGTGCCAGCAGCCAACTTCAGGGGCTCACTGAAGCTTTCTTT.

The chain combines TRBV2 with TRBJ2-7; no reliable D call. The DNA end favors TRBJ2-1, so the J call may be wrong. The CDR3 is 12 residues long. Germline CDR1 is SNHLY and CDR2 is FYNNEI. CDR3 nucleotide sequence: TGTGCCAGCGGTCCGGTGGGCAATGAGCAGTTCTTC. Translation gives CASGPVGNEQFF.

This sequence joins TRBV12-3 or TRBV12-4 and TRBJ2-2; TRBD2 aligns across 8 bases. V gave up 7 bases and J gave up 4 bases; unmatched junction bases: 8. The CDR3 is 15 residues long. CDR3 coding DNA: TGTGCCAGCATCCCGGGACTAGGGGGCACCGGGGAGCTGTTTTTT. Translating it yields CASIPGLGGTGELFF.

The chain has TRBV12-3 or TRBV12-4 and TRBJ1-3; 7 nucleotides line up with TRBD1. This CDR3 has 13 amino acids. Germline trimming cut 7 bases from V and 3 bases from J; bases unmatched to any gene: 3. The CDR3 DNA reads as TGTGCCAGCAATCGGGACAGTGGAAACACCATATATTTT. Amino acid sequence: CASNRDSGNTIYF.

This clonotype occurred once. The chain links TRBV7-2 to TRBJ2-7; unclear D gene. Germline CDR1 reads SGHTA; CDR2 reads FQGNSA. V was pared by 8 bases and J by 3 bases, with 14 bases between. There are 13 residues in the CDR3. The CDR3 DNA reads as TGTGCCAGCGGCAAGGGTTCGGTCTACGAGCAGTACTTC. Protein product: CASGKGSVYEQYF.

This clonotype was found many times. The chain couples TRBV30 to TRBJ2-7; 11 bases are a match to TRBD2. J lost 3 bases, V lost 2 bases, and 6 bases had no gene match. There are 15 residues in the CDR3. CDR1 is GTSNPN and CDR2 is SVGIG in the germline V gene (reference sequence). CDR3 DNA: TGTGCCTGGAGTCCGGGACTAGCGGTTAACTACGAGCAGTACTTC. Residues: CAWSPGLAVNYEQYF.

There are a few counts of this clonotype. The chain couples TRBV19 to TRBJ2-7, with D maybe TRBD2 (6 bases). This CDR3 comprises 13 residues. The germline V gene has CDR1 LNHDA and CDR2 SQIVND (reference sequence). Trimming removed 6 bases from V and 6 bases from J, with 15 bases in between. CDR3 sequence: CASSPGQAGEQYF. The DNA of the CDR3 is TGTGCCAGTAGCCCCGGACAAGCGGGCGAGCAGTACTTC.

This clonotype was counted ten times or more. V usage is TRBV7-8 and J usage is TRBJ2-3, with D unresolved. Trimming cost V 3 bases and J 2 bases, with 0 bases left between them. The CDR3 covers 11 residues. Germline assignment: CDR1 SGHVS and CDR2 FQNEAQ. The CDR3 region is CASSFTDTQYF. CDR3 DNA: TGTGCCAGCAGCTTCACAGATACGCAGTATTTT.

At least ten counts were recorded for this clonotype. V is TRBV6-2 or TRBV6-3 and J is TRBJ2-5; D is undetermined. The CDR3 loop spans 11 amino acids. V lost 6 bases and J lost 2, with 4 bases in between. Germline assignment: CDR1 MNHEY and CDR2 SVGEGT. The CDR3 loop reads CASSLQETQYF. The CDR3 coding sequence is TGTGCCAGCAGCCTTCAAGAGACCCAGTACTTC.

At least ten counts were recorded for this clonotype. The chain employs TRBV11-2 and TRBJ2-1; 8 positions match TRBD2. Trimming removed 1 base from V and 7 bases from J; junction bases left unmatched: 9. The CDR3 covers 16 residues. Looked up from germline, CDR1 is SGHAT and CDR2 is FQNNGV. This CDR3 is CASSLAGGPFPNEQFF. In nucleotides, the CDR3 is TGTGCCAGCAGCTTAGCGGGGGGGCCTTTTCCGAATGAGCAGTTCTTC.

In its sample, this clonotype was seen many times. This rearrangement joins TRBV11-2 to TRBJ2-7; 7 positions agree with TRBD1. CDR1 and CDR2 (germline): SGHAT, FQNNGV. The CDR3 totals 15 residues. Trimming cost V 5 bases and J 0 bases; bases outside gene matches: 7. CDR3 amino acids: CASSVNRDSSYEQYF. The CDR3 nucleotides are TGTGCCAGCAGCGTAAACCGGGACAGCTCCTACGAGCAGTACTTC.

Note on this clonotype: With a far larger clone one base away, a read error is the likely cause. The rearrangement links TRBV7-2 to TRBJ1-6; 10 bases are a match to TRBD1. J gave up 9 bases and V 5 bases, and 4 bases lay outside the gene matches. This CDR3 spans 14 amino acids. CDR1 is SGHTA, CDR2 FQGNSA, per germline. CDR3: CASSVGQGCSPLHF. In DNA form, the CDR3 reads TGTGCCAGCAGCGTGGGACAGGGGTGTTCACCCCTCCACTTT.

Many counts were recorded for this clonotype. The chain uses TRBV7-9 and TRBJ1-4; 11 bases line up with TRBD1. V was clipped by 8 bases and J by 7 bases; unmatched bases: 0. The germline V gene has CDR1 SEHNR and CDR2 FQNEAQ (reference sequence). This CDR3 comprises 12 residues. CDR3 in amino acids: CASGTGGEKLFF. CDR3 DNA: TGTGCCAGCGGGACAGGGGGTGAAAAACTGTTTTTT. Using reference TRBV7-9 and TRBJ1-4 for the parts outside the CDR3, the full variable domain is DTGVSQNPRHKITKRGQNVTFRCDPISEHNRLYWYRQTLGQGPEFLTYFQNEAQLEKSRLLSDRFSAERPKGSFSTLEIQRTEQGDSAMYLCASGTGGEKLFFGSGTQLSVL.